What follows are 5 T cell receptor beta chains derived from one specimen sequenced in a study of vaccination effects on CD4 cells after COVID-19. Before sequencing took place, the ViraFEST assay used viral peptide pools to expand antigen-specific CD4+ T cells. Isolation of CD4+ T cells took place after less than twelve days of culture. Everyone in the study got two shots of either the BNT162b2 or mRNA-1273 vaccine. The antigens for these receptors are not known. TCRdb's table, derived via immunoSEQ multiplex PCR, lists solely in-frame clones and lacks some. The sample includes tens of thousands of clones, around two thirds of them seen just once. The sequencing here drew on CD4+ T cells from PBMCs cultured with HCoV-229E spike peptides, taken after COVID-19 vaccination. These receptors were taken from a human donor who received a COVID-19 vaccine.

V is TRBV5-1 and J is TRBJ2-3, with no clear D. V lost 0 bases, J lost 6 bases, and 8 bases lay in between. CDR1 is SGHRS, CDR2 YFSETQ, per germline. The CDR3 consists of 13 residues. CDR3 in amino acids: CASSLAHSDTQYF. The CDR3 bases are TGCGCCAGCAGCTTGGCTCACTCGGATACGCAGTATTTT.

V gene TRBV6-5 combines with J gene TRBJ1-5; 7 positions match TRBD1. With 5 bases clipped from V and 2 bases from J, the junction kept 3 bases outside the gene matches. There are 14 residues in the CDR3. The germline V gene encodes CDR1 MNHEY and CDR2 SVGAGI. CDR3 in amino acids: CASSPDRGNQPQHF. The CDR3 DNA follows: TGTGCCAGCAGTCCCGACAGGGGCAATCAGCCCCAGCATTTT.

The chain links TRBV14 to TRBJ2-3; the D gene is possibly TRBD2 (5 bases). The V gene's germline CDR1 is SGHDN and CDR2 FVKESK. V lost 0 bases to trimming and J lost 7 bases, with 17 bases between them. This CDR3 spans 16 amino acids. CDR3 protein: CASSQDRASSGYTQYF. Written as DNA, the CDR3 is TGTGCCAGCAGCCAAGATCGGGCTAGCAGTGGGTATACGCAGTATTTT.

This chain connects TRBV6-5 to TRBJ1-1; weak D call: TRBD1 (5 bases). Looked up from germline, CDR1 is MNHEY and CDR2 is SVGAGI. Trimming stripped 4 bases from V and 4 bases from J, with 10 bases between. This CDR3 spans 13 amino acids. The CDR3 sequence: CASSSIQGTEAFF. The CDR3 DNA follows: TGTGCCAGCAGTTCCATTCAGGGCACTGAAGCTTTCTTT.

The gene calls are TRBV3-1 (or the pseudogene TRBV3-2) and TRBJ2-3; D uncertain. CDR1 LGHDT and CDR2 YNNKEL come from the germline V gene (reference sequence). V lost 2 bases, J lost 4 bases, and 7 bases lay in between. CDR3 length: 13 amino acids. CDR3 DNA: TGTGCCAGCAGCCAACTCTCGGCAGATACGCAGTATTTT. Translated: CASSQLSADTQYF.